The 10 T cell receptor beta chains reported below all come from one sample, sequenced in a study of T-cell memory formation after mild COVID-19. TCRdb recomputed calls from the 5' RACE reads with MiXCR, one row per CDR3 protein. Among fewer than 600,000 distinct CDR3 sequences, 20% to 25% were seen once, and the ten largest hold about 8.4%. The material sequenced was PBMCs or a T cell subset sorted from them (not recorded which). These receptors all stem from an adult woman who had mild COVID-19 (a few samples of this study predate the infection). Cell type and time point are not known.

This clonotype was counted only a few times. V usage is TRBV9 and J usage is TRBJ2-3; 12 bases are shared with TRBD2. V shed 4 bases and J 5 bases; nucleotides not matched to a gene: 11. CDR3 length: 17 residues. Germline lookup yields CDR1 SGDLS and CDR2 YYNGEE. CDR3 in DNA: TGTGCCAGCAGCCCCGAATCTAGCGGGAGGGCCTTAGATACGCAGTATTTT. It translates to CASSPESSGRALDTQYF. The variable domain in full, with the rest retrieved from reference TRBV9 and TRBJ2-3, is DSGVTQTPKHLITATGQRVTLRCSPRSGDLSVYWYQQSLDQGLQFLIQYYNGEERAKGNILERFSAQQFPDLHSELNLSSLELGDSALYFCASSPESSGRALDTQYFGPGTRLTVL.

The chain links TRBV7-2 to TRBJ1-3; D is ambiguous. The germline V gene encodes CDR1 SGHTA and CDR2 FQGNSA. Trimming cost V 1 base and J 4 bases, with 11 bases left between them. This CDR3 comprises 15 residues. The CDR3 spells CASSLDLGMGNTIYF. The CDR3, as DNA: TGTGCCAGCAGCTTAGATCTGGGAATGGGAAACACCATATATTTT. The whole variable domain, remainder taken from reference TRBV7-2 and TRBJ1-3, is GAGVSQSPSNKVTEKGKDVELRCDPISGHTALYWYRQSLGQGLEFLIYFQGNSAPDKSGLPSDRFSAERTGGSVSTLTIQRTQQEDSAVYLCASSLDLGMGNTIYFGEGSWLTVV.

The V gene is TRBV11-1, the J gene TRBJ2-3; 7 bases fit TRBD2. Germline-derived CDR1 and CDR2 are SGHAT and FQDESV (reference sequence). The CDR3 consists of 13 residues. The ends lost 5 bases at V and 13 bases at J; junction bases unmatched: 12. The CDR3 region is CASSARRTRVEYF. DNA for the CDR3: TGTGCCAGCAGCGCCAGGAGGACTAGGGTCGAGTATTTT. The full variable domain, in which reference TRBV11-1 and TRBJ2-3 provide the parts outside the CDR3, is EAEVAQSPRYKITEKSQAVAFWCDPISGHATLYWYRQILGQGPELLVQFQDESVVDDSQLPKDRFSAERLKGVDSTLKIQPAELGDSAMYLCASSARRTRVEYFGPGTRLTVL.

The chain employs TRBV18 and TRBJ2-7; D remains ambiguous. Germline V gene sequence: CDR1 KGHSH, CDR2 LQKENI. Trimming removed 3 bases from V and 7 bases from J, with 19 bases in between. The CDR3 has 15 amino acids. The CDR3, as DNA: TGTGCCAGCTCACCCTTCGACACCCACTATGGGGAGCAGTACTTC. This sequence encodes CASSPFDTHYGEQYF. The full variable domain, in which reference TRBV18 and TRBJ2-7 provide the parts outside the CDR3, is NAGVMQNPRHLVRRRGQEARLRCSPMKGHSHVYWYRQLPEEGLKFMVYLQKENIIDESGMPKERFSAEFPKEGPSILRIQQVVRGDSAAYFCASSPFDTHYGEQYFGPGTRLTVT.

The rearrangement uses TRBV6-5 and TRBJ2-7; 8 nucleotides match TRBD2. The CDR3 is made up of 15 amino acids. Germline assignment: CDR1 MNHEY and CDR2 SVGAGI. Trimming cost V 5 bases and J 3 bases; bases outside gene matches: 9. In DNA form, the CDR3 reads TGTGCCAGCAGTCGATCAGCGGGGGAGTTCTACGAGCAGTACTTC. Translation gives CASSRSAGEFYEQYF.

This clonotype has more than one count but fewer than ten. The chain combines TRBV5-1 with TRBJ2-3; D remains unclear. The V end lost 0 bases, the J end lost 0 bases, and 11 bases lay between the germline ends. This CDR3 comprises 16 residues. Germline lookup yields CDR1 SGHRS and CDR2 YFSETQ. The chain's CDR3 is CASSLAGLPSTDTQYF. Written as DNA, the CDR3 is TGCGCCAGCAGCTTGGCCGGGCTACCTAGCACAGATACGCAGTATTTT.

The chain is built from TRBV20-1 and TRBJ2-3, with 15 bases fitting TRBD2. Germline CDR1 and CDR2: DFQATT and SNEGSKA (reference sequence). CDR3 length: 19 amino acids. The V and J ends lost 1 base and 3 bases, in that order; junction bases with no gene match: 11. For the CDR3, the DNA is TGCAGTGCTAGAGCCCTCGGGACTAGCGGGAGGCGGCGAACAGATACGCAGTATTTT. It is translated as CSARALGTSGRRRTDTQYF.

The chain combines TRBV19 with TRBJ1-1, with D perhaps matching TRBD1 (6 bases). The V gene lost 4 bases and the J gene lost 8 bases, with 14 bases spanning the gap. The germline V gene encodes CDR1 LNHDA and CDR2 SQIVND (reference sequence). The CDR3 sequence is 13 residues long. CDR3 coding DNA: TGTGCCAGTAGTACATCCATACAGGGAGAAGCTTTCTTT. As protein: CASSTSIQGEAFF. Using reference TRBV19 and TRBJ1-1 for the parts outside the CDR3, the full variable domain is DGGITQSPKYLFRKEGQNVTLSCEQNLNHDAMYWYRQDPGQGLRLIYYSQIVNDFQKGDIAEGYSVSREKKESFPLTVTSAQKNPTAFYLCASSTSIQGEAFFGQGTRLTVV.

The chain couples TRBV5-4 to TRBJ2-7; TRBD2 matches 8 bases. The CDR3 runs 14 residues. V shed 10 bases and J 2 bases; nucleotides not matched to a gene: 11. Germline V lookup: CDR1 SGHNT, CDR2 YYREEE (reference sequence). The CDR3 DNA reads TGTGCCGCCTCGTCGGGGGGGCTTACCTACGAGCAGTACTTC. Protein sequence: CAASSGGLTYEQYF.

This clonotype has only a few counts. In DNA, the CDR3 is TGTGCCAGCAGCGTAGTCGCGGGAGCATCGGATACGCAGTATTTT. Its translation is CASSVVAGASDTQYF. This chain joins TRBV9 and TRBJ2-3, with 7 bases identical to TRBD2. CDR1 is SGDLS and CDR2 is YYNGEE in the germline V gene. The trim removed 0 bases at V and 6 bases at J, leaving 7 bases unmatched. This CDR3 has 15 amino acids.